This T cell receptor beta chain comes out of a study of siplizumab effects on memory and regulatory T cells. Study-wide results and caveats: Phenotypic classification as naive or memory proved unattainable for roughly 75-96% of proliferating CD4+ or CD8+ clones. Major contributors to the alloresponse seemed to be naive T cells, which also appeared more diverse than memory cells. For siplizumab cultures, the suppressive function of their proliferating Tregs was not confirmed.

Concerning this clone: The antigen remains unidentified.

Per individual sample, about 10^5 TCR templates were assayed. Sequenced by immunoSEQ multiplex PCR; TCRdb stores in-frame clones only, minus some. Of 100,000 or so clones listed, about 94% are singletons. Germline loops: CDR1 SGHRS, CDR2 YFSETQ. This CDR3 comprises 16 residues. Trimming at V came to 0 bases and at J to 6 bases, leaving 4 bases not matched to a gene. The sample taken for sequencing was non-Treg CD4+ T cells sorted from blood. The TCR originated in a human donor in good health. The chain is built from TRBV5-1 and TRBJ2-2; 11 nucleotides agree with TRBD2. The CDR3 spells CASSLDGTSGAGELFF. CDR3 in DNA: TGCGCCAGCAGCTTGGACGGGACTAGCGGAGCCGGGGAGCTGTTTTTT. Supplemented by reference TRBV5-1 and TRBJ2-2, the full variable domain reads KAGVTQTPRYLIKTRGQQVTLSCSPISGHRSVSWYQQTPGQGLQFLFEYFSETQRNKGNFPGRFSGRQFSNSRSEMNVSTLELGDSALYLCASSLDGTSGAGELFFGEGSRLTVL.